This T cell receptor beta chain was captured in a study of T cell changes during pregnancy in multiple sclerosis. The repertoire was sequenced with immunoSEQ multiplex PCR; TCRdb's copy has only in-frame clones and lacks some. There are around 33,000 clones in the sample; approximately 88% occur only once, and around 8.2% lies in the top ten. This CDR3 spans 15 amino acids. Looked up from germline, CDR1 is MRHNA and CDR2 is SNTAGT. Unmatched junction bases numbered 1, after V lost 2 bases and J lost 3 bases. The J gene is TRBJ2-1, the V gene TRBV6-4; 10 positions match TRBD2. This sequence originates from a female donor with multiple sclerosis, enrolled in a pregnancy study. Sequencing was performed on CD8+ T cells from peripheral blood mononuclear cells, taken before pregnancy. CDR3 sequence (DNA): TGTGCCAGCAGTGACCTAGCGGGAGACTACAATGAGCAGTTCTTC. It is translated as CASSDLAGDYNEQFF.